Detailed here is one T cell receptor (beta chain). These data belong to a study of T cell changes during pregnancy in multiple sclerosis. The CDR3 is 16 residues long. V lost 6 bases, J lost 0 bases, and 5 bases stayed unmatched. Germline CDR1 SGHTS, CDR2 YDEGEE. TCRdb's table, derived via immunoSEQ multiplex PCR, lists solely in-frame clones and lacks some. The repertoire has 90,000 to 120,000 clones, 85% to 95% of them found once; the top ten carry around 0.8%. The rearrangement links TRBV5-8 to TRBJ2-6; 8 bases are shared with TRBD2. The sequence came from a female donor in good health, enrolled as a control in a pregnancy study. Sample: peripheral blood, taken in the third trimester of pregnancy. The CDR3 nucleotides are TGTGCCAGCATCCTGCGGGGGGCCTCTGGGGCCAACGTCCTGACTTTC. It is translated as CASILRGASGANVLTF.